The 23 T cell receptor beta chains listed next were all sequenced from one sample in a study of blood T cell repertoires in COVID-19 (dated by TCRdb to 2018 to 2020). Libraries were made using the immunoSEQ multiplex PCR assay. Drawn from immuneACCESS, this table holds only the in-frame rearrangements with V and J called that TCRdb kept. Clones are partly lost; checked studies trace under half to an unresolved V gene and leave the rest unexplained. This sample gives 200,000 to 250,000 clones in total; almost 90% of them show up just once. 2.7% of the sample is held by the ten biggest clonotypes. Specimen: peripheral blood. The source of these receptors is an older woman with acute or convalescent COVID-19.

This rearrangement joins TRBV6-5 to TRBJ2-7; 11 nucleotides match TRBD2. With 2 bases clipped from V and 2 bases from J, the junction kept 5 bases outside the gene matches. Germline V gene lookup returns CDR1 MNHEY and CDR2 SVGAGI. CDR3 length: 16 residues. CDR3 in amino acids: CASSYVGTSGPYEQYF. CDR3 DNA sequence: TGTGCCAGCAGTTACGTCGGGACTAGCGGTCCCTACGAGCAGTACTTC.

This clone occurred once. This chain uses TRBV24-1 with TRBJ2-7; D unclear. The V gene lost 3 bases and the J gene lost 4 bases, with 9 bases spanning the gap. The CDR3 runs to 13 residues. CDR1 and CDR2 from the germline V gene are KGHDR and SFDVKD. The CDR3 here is CATSDLDSYEQYF. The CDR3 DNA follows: TGTGCCACCAGTGATCTTGACTCGTACGAGCAGTACTTC.

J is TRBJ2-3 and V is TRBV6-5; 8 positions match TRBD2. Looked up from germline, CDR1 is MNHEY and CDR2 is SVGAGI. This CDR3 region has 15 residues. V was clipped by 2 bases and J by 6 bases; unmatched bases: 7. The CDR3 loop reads CASSYASGRPDTQYF. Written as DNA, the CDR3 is TGTGCCAGCAGTTACGCGAGCGGGAGACCGGATACGCAGTATTTT.

CDR3 loop: CASSLDRGGEDQPQHF. CDR3 in DNA: TGTGCCAGCAGCTTAGACAGGGGAGGTGAAGATCAGCCCCAGCATTTT. The chain joins TRBV7-8 to TRBJ1-5; 7 bases align to TRBD1. Trimming took 1 base from V and 5 from J; bases not matched to a gene: 8. Germline V CDR1 and CDR2: SGHVS, FQNEAQ. The CDR3 is 16 amino acids.

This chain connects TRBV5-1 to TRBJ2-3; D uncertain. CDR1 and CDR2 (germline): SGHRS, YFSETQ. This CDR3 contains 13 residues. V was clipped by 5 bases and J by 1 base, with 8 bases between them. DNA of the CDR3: TGCGCCAGCAGTATACCGGGCACAGATACGCAGTATTTT. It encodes CASSIPGTDTQYF.

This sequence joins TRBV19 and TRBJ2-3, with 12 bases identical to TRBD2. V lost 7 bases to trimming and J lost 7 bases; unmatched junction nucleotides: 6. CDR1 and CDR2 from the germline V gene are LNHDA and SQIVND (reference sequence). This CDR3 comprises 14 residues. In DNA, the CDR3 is TGTGCCAGTACCGCTAGCGGGGGGGCAAATACGCAGTATTTT. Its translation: CASTASGGANTQYF. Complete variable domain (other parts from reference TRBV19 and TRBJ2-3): DGGITQSPKYLFRKEGQNVTLSCEQNLNHDAMYWYRQDPGQGLRLIYYSQIVNDFQKGDIAEGYSVSREKKESFPLTVTSAQKNPTAFYLCASTASGGANTQYFGPGTRLTVL.

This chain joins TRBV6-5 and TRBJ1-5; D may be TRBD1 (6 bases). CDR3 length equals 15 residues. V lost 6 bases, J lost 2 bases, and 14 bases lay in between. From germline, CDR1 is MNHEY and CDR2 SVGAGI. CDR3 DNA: TGTGCCAGCAGCTCGCGGGGGGCAGGCAATCAGCCCCAGCATTTT. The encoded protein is CASSSRGAGNQPQHF.

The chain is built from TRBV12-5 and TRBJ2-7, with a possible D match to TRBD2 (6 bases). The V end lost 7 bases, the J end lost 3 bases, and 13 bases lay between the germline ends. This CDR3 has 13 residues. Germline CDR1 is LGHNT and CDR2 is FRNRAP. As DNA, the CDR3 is TGTGCTAGTGCCCCCGGGGGTAGCTACGAGCAGTACTTC. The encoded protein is CASAPGGSYEQYF.

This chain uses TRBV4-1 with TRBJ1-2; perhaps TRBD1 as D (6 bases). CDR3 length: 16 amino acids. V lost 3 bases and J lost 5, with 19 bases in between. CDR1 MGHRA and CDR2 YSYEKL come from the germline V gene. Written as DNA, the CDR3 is TGCGCCAGCAGCCAGTCCGGGACATCCAAAAAGTATGGCTACACCTTC. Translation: CASSQSGTSKKYGYTF.

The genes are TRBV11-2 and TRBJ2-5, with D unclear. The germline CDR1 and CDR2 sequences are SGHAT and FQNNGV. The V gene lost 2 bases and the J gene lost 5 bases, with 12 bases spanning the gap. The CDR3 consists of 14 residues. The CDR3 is CASSLSRVGETQYF. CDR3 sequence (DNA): TGTGCCAGCAGCTTATCTCGTGTCGGGGAGACCCAGTACTTC. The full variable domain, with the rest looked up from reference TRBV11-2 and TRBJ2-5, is EAGVAQSPRYKIIEKRQSVAFWCNPISGHATLYWYQQILGQGPKLLIQFQNNGVVDDSQLPKDRFSAERLKGVDSTLKIQPAKLEDSAVYLCASSLSRVGETQYFGPGTRLLVL.

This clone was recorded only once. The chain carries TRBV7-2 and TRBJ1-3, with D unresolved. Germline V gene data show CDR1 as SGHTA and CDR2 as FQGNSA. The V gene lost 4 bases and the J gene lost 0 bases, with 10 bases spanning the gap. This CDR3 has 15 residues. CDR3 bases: TGTGCCAGCAGCTCCGCGGTCCTCTCTGGAAACACCATATATTTT. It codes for CASSSAVLSGNTIYF. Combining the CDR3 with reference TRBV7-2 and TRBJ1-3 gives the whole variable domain GAGVSQSPSNKVTEKGKDVELRCDPISGHTALYWYRQSLGQGLEFLIYFQGNSAPDKSGLPSDRFSAERTGGSVSTLTIQRTQQEDSAVYLCASSSAVLSGNTIYFGEGSWLTVV.

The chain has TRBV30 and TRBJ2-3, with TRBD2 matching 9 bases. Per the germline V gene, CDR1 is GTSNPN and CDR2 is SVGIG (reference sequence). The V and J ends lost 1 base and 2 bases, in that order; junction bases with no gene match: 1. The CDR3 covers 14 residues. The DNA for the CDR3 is TGTGCCTGGAGTGGACTAGCGGTCACAGATACGCAGTATTTT. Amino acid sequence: CAWSGLAVTDTQYF.

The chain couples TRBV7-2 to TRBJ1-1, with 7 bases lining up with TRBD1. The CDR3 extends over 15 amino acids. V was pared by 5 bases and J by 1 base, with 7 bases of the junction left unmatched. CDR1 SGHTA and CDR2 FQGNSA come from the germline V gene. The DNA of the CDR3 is TGTGCCAGCAGCGTAACCGGGACAGCGAACACTGAAGCTTTCTTT. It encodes CASSVTGTANTEAFF.

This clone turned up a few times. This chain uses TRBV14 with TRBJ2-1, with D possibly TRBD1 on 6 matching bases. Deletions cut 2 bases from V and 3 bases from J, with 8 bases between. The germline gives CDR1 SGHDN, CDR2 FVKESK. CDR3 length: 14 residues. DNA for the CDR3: TGTGCCAGCAGCCAAAACAGGGACTACAATGAGCAGTTCTTC. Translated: CASSQNRDYNEQFF.

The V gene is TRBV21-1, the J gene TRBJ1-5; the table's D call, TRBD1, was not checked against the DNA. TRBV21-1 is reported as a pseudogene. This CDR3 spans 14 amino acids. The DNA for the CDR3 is TGTGCCATTAAGGACAGGGTTCACAATCAGCCCCAGCATTTT. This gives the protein CAIKDRVHNQPQHF.

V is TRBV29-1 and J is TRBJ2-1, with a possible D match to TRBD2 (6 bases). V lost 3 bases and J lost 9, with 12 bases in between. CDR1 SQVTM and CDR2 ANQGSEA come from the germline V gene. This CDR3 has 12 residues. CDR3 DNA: TGCAGCGTTGATAGGGCTAGCGTTGAGCAGTTCTTC. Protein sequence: CSVDRASVEQFF.

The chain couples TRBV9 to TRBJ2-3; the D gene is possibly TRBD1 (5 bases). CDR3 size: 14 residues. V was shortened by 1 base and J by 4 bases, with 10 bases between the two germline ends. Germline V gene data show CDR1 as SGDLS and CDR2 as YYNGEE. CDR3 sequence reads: CASSVTGGADTQYF. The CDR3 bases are TGTGCCAGCAGCGTAACAGGTGGTGCAGATACGCAGTATTTT.

The CDR3 nucleotides are TGTGCCAGCAGTTATCTCGGTGAAGCTTTCTTT. This sequence encodes CASSYLGEAFF. The chain joins TRBV6-6 to TRBJ1-1; no clear D. Germline loops: CDR1 MNHNY, CDR2 SVGAGI (reference sequence). The CDR3 is made up of 11 amino acids. With 3 bases removed from V and 7 bases from J, the gap between germline ends came to 6 bases.

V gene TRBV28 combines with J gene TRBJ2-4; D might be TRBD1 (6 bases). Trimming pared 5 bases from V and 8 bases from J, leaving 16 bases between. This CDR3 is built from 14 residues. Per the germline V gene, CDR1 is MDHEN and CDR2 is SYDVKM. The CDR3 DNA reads TGTGCCAGCAGTCCCAGGGGTGGGTTGGACATTCAGTACTTC. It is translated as CASSPRGGLDIQYF.

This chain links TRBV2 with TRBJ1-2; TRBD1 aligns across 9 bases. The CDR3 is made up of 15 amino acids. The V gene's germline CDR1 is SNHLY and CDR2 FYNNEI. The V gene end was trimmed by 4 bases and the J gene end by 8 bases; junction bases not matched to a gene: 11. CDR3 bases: TGTGCCAGCAGTGGTACCGGGACAGGGATAAGGGGCTACACCTTC. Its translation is CASSGTGTGIRGYTF.

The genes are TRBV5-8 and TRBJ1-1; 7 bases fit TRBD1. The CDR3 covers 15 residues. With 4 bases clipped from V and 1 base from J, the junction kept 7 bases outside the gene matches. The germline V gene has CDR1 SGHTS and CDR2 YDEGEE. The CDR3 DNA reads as TGTGCCAGCAGCGTTATGGCAGGGGGGAACACTGAAGCTTTCTTT. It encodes CASSVMAGGNTEAFF.

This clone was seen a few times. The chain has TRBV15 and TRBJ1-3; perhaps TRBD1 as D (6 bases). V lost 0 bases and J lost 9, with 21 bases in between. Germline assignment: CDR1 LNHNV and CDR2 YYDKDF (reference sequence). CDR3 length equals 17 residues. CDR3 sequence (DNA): TGTGCCACCAGCAGAGATGGGATACAGGGTCAGTTCAGCACCATATATTTT. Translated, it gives CATSRDGIQGQFSTIYF.

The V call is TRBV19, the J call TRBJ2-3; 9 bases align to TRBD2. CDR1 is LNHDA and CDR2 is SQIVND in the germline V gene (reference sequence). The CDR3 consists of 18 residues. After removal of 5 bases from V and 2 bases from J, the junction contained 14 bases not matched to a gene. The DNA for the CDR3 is TGTGCCAGTAGTTCGCCTCCCGGGACTAGCAGAGACACAGATACGCAGTATTTT. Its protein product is CASSSPPGTSRDTDTQYF. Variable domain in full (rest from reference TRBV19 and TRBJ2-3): DGGITQSPKYLFRKEGQNVTLSCEQNLNHDAMYWYRQDPGQGLRLIYYSQIVNDFQKGDIAEGYSVSREKKESFPLTVTSAQKNPTAFYLCASSSPPGTSRDTDTQYFGPGTRLTVL.